A single sample gave rise to the 26 T cell receptor beta chains below, sequenced in a study of T-cell memory formation after mild COVID-19. One entry per CDR3 protein, called by TCRdb with MiXCR from the 5' RACE reads. The table includes 250,000 to 300,000 distinct CDR3 sequences, 8% to 9% detected once. Sample: PBMCs or a T cell subset sorted from them (not recorded which). The receptors derive from a man younger than 35 who had mild COVID-19 (a few samples of this study predate the infection). Cell type and time point are not known.

In this sample, this clonotype turned up many times. Here the CDR3 reads CASTHRDSYNGYTF. The CDR3 nucleotides are TGTGCCAGCACCCACCGGGACAGCTATAACGGCTACACCTTC. The chain is built from TRBV7-2 and TRBJ1-2, with 7 bases identical to TRBD1. This CDR3 has 14 residues. Germline CDR1 SGHTA, CDR2 FQGNSA. The trim removed 7 bases at V and 8 bases at J, leaving 13 bases unmatched.

This clonotype appeared a few times. V and J are TRBV5-1 and TRBJ2-1; D remains ambiguous. The CDR3 has 12 amino acids. Germline V lookup: CDR1 SGHRS, CDR2 YFSETQ. Trimming removed 5 bases at V and 6 bases at J, with 9 bases between. The DNA of the CDR3 is TGCGCCAGCAGTTTACAGATCAATGAGCAGTTCTTC. Amino acids: CASSLQINEQFF.

This rearrangement joins TRBV29-1 to TRBJ1-1, with D perhaps matching TRBD1 (5 bases). CDR3 length: 11 amino acids. Germline loops: CDR1 SQVTM, CDR2 ANQGSEA. V lost 5 bases to trimming and J lost 9 bases, with 13 bases between them. CDR3 amino acids: CSVPGRLKAFF. Here the CDR3 DNA reads TGCAGCGTTCCGGGACGGCTAAAAGCTTTCTTT.

This clonotype was recorded at least ten times. The chain carries TRBV7-2 and TRBJ2-1, with TRBD2 matching over 16 bases. Trimming cost V 5 bases and J 14 bases; bases outside gene matches: 12. Germline V CDR1 and CDR2: SGHTA, FQGNSA. The CDR3 is 16 amino acids. The CDR3: CASSPVGTSGGATEFF. As DNA, the CDR3 is TGTGCCAGCAGCCCCGTGGGGACTAGCGGGGGGGCCACGGAGTTCTTC.

This clonotype was detected a few times. V usage is TRBV4-1 and J usage is TRBJ1-1; a possible D gene is TRBD1 (5 bases). Germline lookup yields CDR1 MGHRA and CDR2 YSYEKL. The CDR3 consists of 15 residues. Trimming left V 5 bases short and J 0 bases short, with 13 bases between. The CDR3 here is CASSEGTGLNTEAFF. DNA of the CDR3: TGCGCCAGCAGCGAAGGTACGGGACTGAACACTGAAGCTTTCTTT.

The chain combines TRBV20-1 with TRBJ1-1; D gene uncertain. The germline V gene has CDR1 DFQATT and CDR2 SNEGSKA (reference sequence). The CDR3 has 13 residues. V was shortened by 5 bases and J by 1 base, with 11 bases between the two germline ends. The CDR3 DNA follows: TGCAGTGCTTTTCCAAGTACGAACACTGAAGCTTTCTTT. Protein: CSAFPSTNTEAFF.

The table lists this clonotype with a few counts. Here the CDR3 reads CSARPTLEVREQYF. CDR3 coding DNA: TGCAGTGCTAGACCGACCCTGGAGGTTCGAGAGCAGTACTTC. The genes are TRBV20-1 and TRBJ2-7; a weak D match, TRBD2 (5 bases). V lost 2 bases and J lost 7, with 18 bases in between. Per germline, CDR1 DFQATT and CDR2 SNEGSKA (reference sequence). The CDR3 loop spans 14 amino acids.

The sample holds many counts of this clonotype. The rearrangement uses TRBV6-5 and TRBJ2-3; D gene unclear. The CDR3 has 14 residues. CDR1 and CDR2 (germline): MNHEY, SVGAGI. The V gene lost 0 bases and the J gene lost 0 bases, with 4 bases spanning the gap. The CDR3 DNA reads as TGTGCCAGCAGTTACTCGAGTAGCACAGATACGCAGTATTTT. Translated: CASSYSSSTDTQYF.

This clonotype was observed a handful of times. This chain links TRBV7-2 with TRBJ1-6, with D hard to call. CDR3 size: 14 residues. The V end was cut by 1 base, the J end by 7 bases, with 8 bases between. The germline V gene encodes CDR1 SGHTA and CDR2 FQGNSA. The CDR3 reads CASSLGLKNSPLHF. CDR3 nucleotide sequence: TGTGCCAGCAGCTTAGGACTGAAGAATTCACCCCTCCACTTT.

This clonotype was recorded many times. This chain joins TRBV6-5 and TRBJ2-2, with unresolved D. The CDR3 extends over 17 amino acids. CDR1 and CDR2 from the germline V gene are MNHEY and SVGAGI. The V and J ends lost 0 bases and 0 bases respectively, with 11 bases between them. DNA for the CDR3: TGTGCCAGCAGTTACTCTCCCCTCTTCGCGAACACCGGGGAGCTGTTTTTT. Translation: CASSYSPLFANTGELFF.

This clonotype was observed many times. The CDR3 sequence is CASSPRSPGMNSPLHF. CDR3 sequence (DNA): TGCGCCAGCAGCCCTAGATCACCGGGGATGAATTCACCCCTCCACTTT. The chain is built from TRBV4-3 and TRBJ1-6, with unresolved D. Germline loops: CDR1 LGHNA, CDR2 YSLEER. The CDR3 sequence is 16 residues long. V dropped 4 bases and J dropped 7 bases, with 17 bases sitting between them.

This chain uses TRBV6-2 or TRBV6-3 with TRBJ2-3; D remains ambiguous. Trimming cost V 2 bases and J 4 bases, with 7 bases left between them. Germline V gives CDR1 MNHEY, CDR2 SVGEGT. CDR3 size: 13 residues. In DNA form, the CDR3 reads TGTGCCAGCAGTTACCCGCGGCCAGATACGCAGTATTTT. Protein product: CASSYPRPDTQYF.

This clonotype was detected ten times or more. The CDR3 is CASSYIYPANYGYTF. The DNA of the CDR3 is TGCGCCAGCAGCTACATTTACCCAGCTAACTATGGCTACACCTTC. The chain recombines TRBV5-1 with TRBJ1-2; D is undetermined. The CDR3 totals 15 residues. The V end lost 3 bases, the J end lost 0 bases, and 12 bases lay between the germline ends. The germline gives CDR1 SGHRS, CDR2 YFSETQ. Full variable domain (remainder filled in from reference TRBV5-1 and TRBJ1-2): KAGVTQTPRYLIKTRGQQVTLSCSPISGHRSVSWYQQTPGQGLQFLFEYFSETQRNKGNFPGRFSGRQFSNSRSEMNVSTLELGDSALYLCASSYIYPANYGYTFGSGTRLTVV.

The V call is TRBV4-3, the J call TRBJ2-2, with D uncertain. Trimming took off 0 bases at V and 0 bases at J, with 8 bases between the two ends. The germline gives CDR1 LGHNA, CDR2 YSLEER. This CDR3 has 16 amino acids. Here the CDR3 DNA reads TGCGCCAGCAGCCAAGATGTGGCTCCGAACACCGGGGAGCTGTTTTTT. Its translation: CASSQDVAPNTGELFF.

This clonotype was observed at least ten times. J is TRBJ2-6 and V is TRBV28; 9 bases line up with TRBD1. CDR1 and CDR2 from the germline V gene are MDHEN and SYDVKM. V was pared by 3 bases and J by 2 bases, with 5 bases of the junction left unmatched. The CDR3 sequence is 17 residues long. DNA for the CDR3: TGTGCCAGCAGTTTTCCCGGGACAGGGACTGGGGCCAACGTCCTGACTTTC. Amino acids: CASSFPGTGTGANVLTF.

This clonotype was seen repeatedly, ten times or more. The chain's CDR3 is CASSSLAGASYEQYF. The CDR3, as DNA: TGTGCCAGCAGTTCACTAGCGGGGGCCTCCTACGAGCAGTACTTC. The rearrangement joins TRBV27 to TRBJ2-7, with 11 bases lining up with TRBD2. This CDR3 comprises 15 residues. V was clipped by 4 bases and J by 0 bases; unmatched bases: 2. CDR1 and CDR2 (germline): MNHEY, SMNVEV (reference sequence).

The chain is built from TRBV6-2 or TRBV6-3 and TRBJ1-1; TRBD1 might be the D (5 bases). CDR1 and CDR2 from the germline V gene are MNHEY and SVGEGT. This CDR3 region has 14 residues. Trimming stripped 5 bases from V and 6 bases from J, with 16 bases between. CDR3 in DNA: TGTGCCAGCAGTGCATACAGGCGAAGCGCTGAAGCTTTCTTT. Residues: CASSAYRRSAEAFF.

This clonotype was detected only a few times. The chain uses TRBV4-3 and TRBJ2-3; D might be TRBD1 (8 bases). Trimming removed 0 bases from V and 8 bases from J, with 18 bases in between. Germline-derived CDR1 and CDR2 are LGHNA and YSLEER. This CDR3 spans 16 amino acids. The CDR3 region has the DNA TGCGCCAGCAGCCAAGATATTCGGACAGGGAGGGGTACGCAGTATTTT. Amino acid sequence: CASSQDIRTGRGTQYF.

The sample holds many counts of this clonotype. The genes are TRBV5-4 and TRBJ2-7; maybe TRBD1 (7 bases). The germline V gene has CDR1 SGHNT and CDR2 YYREEE (reference sequence). V was trimmed by 2 bases and J by 4 bases, leaving 13 bases between them. This CDR3 has 14 residues. The CDR3 region is CASSFGRGRYEQYF. Here the CDR3 DNA reads TGTGCCAGCAGCTTTGGCAGGGGGAGGTACGAGCAGTACTTC.

This clonotype turned up a few times. The genes are TRBV7-9 and TRBJ2-7; D is perhaps TRBD1 (6 bases). Germline V lookup: CDR1 SEHNR, CDR2 FQNEAQ (reference sequence). V shed 4 bases and J shed 6 bases, with 13 bases lying between them. The CDR3 runs 13 residues. This CDR3 is CASSYGTLFEQYF. The CDR3 DNA reads as TGTGCCAGCAGCTACGGGACATTATTCGAGCAGTACTTC. The full variable domain, with the rest looked up from reference TRBV7-9 and TRBJ2-7, is DTGVSQNPRHKITKRGQNVTFRCDPISEHNRLYWYRQTLGQGPEFLTYFQNEAQLEKSRLLSDRFSAERPKGSFSTLEIQRTEQGDSAMYLCASSYGTLFEQYFGPGTRLTVT.

This clonotype was found a few times. The gene calls are TRBV24-1 and TRBJ2-7; unclear D gene. Trimming took off 3 bases at V and 4 bases at J, with 12 bases between the two ends. The CDR3 length is 14 residues. The germline gives CDR1 KGHDR, CDR2 SFDVKD. CDR3 loop: CATSDRPGGYEQYV. CDR3 DNA: TGTGCCACCAGTGATCGCCCCGGTGGGTACGAGCAGTACGTC.

V usage is TRBV27 and J usage is TRBJ2-7; D might be TRBD1 (5 bases). CDR3 length: 14 residues. V dropped 5 bases and J dropped 6 bases, with 17 bases sitting between them. The germline gives CDR1 MNHEY, CDR2 SMNVEV (reference sequence). This CDR3 is CASSPLQQAAEQYF. The CDR3 DNA reads TGTGCCAGCAGTCCCCTGCAACAGGCGGCCGAGCAGTACTTC.

This clonotype was recorded a few times. In nucleotides, the CDR3 is TGTGCCAGCAGTGACCGGACTTCGTCAGATACGCAGTATTTT. This sequence encodes CASSDRTSSDTQYF. The chain recombines TRBV2 with TRBJ2-3, with D possibly matching TRBD2 (5 bases). V gave up 3 bases and J gave up 4 bases, with 11 bases separating them. The CDR3 loop spans 14 amino acids. Germline V gene sequence: CDR1 SNHLY, CDR2 FYNNEI. Using reference TRBV2 and TRBJ2-3 for the parts outside the CDR3, the full variable domain is EPEVTQTPSHQVTQMGQEVILRCVPISNHLYFYWYRQILGQKVEFLVSFYNNEISEKSEIFDDQFSVERPDGSNFTLKIRSTKLEDSAMYFCASSDRTSSDTQYFGPGTRLTVL.

This clonotype has just a few counts. CDR3 sequence: CASSPGLGQGTEAFF. CDR3 DNA sequence: TGCGCCAGCAGCCCCGGGCTGGGGCAGGGCACTGAAGCTTTCTTT. The chain is built from TRBV5-1 and TRBJ1-1; weak D call: TRBD1 (5 bases). V was trimmed by 4 bases and J by 4 bases, leaving 17 bases between them. This CDR3 comprises 15 residues. Germline V gene sequence: CDR1 SGHRS, CDR2 YFSETQ.

There are a few counts of this clonotype. The V gene is TRBV9, the J gene TRBJ2-6; 9 positions agree with TRBD1. V was pared by 0 bases and J by 1 base, with 8 bases of the junction left unmatched. Germline CDR1 and CDR2: SGDLS and YYNGEE. The length of the CDR3 is 19 residues. CDR3 bases: TGTGCCAGCAGCGTAGCTACGGGGACAGGGAGGTCTGGGGCCAACGTCCTGACTTTC. It translates to CASSVATGTGRSGANVLTF.

This clonotype has just a few counts. The chain recombines TRBV4-1 with TRBJ1-5; possible D gene TRBD1, 6 bases. Trimming left V 0 bases short and J 5 bases short, with 11 bases between. CDR3 length: 15 amino acids. Germline assignment: CDR1 MGHRA and CDR2 YSYEKL. CDR3: CASSQDVGGYQPQHF. The DNA for the CDR3 is TGCGCCAGCAGCCAAGATGTAGGGGGTTATCAGCCCCAGCATTTT.